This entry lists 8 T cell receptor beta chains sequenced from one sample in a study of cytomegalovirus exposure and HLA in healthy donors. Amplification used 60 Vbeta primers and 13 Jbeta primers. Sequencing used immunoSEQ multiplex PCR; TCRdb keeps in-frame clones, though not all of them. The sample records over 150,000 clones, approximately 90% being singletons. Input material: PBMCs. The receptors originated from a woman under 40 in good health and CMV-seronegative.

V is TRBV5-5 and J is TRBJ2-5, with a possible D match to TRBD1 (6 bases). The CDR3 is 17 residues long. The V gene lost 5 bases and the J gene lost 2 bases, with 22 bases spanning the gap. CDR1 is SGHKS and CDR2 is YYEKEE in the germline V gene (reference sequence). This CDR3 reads CASSNQEQGVWQETQYF. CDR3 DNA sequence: TGTGCCAGCAGTAACCAGGAACAGGGTGTATGGCAAGAGACCCAGTACTTC.

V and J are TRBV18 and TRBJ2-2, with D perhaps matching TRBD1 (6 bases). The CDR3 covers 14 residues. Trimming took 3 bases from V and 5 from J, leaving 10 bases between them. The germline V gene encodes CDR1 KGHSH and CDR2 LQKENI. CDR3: CASSPWTATGELFF. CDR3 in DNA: TGTGCCAGCTCACCTTGGACAGCAACCGGGGAGCTGTTTTTT.

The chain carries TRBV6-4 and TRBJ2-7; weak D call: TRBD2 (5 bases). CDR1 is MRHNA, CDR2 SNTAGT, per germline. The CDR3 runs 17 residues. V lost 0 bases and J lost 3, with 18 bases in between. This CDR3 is CASSDSWADPGYYEQYF. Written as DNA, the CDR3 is TGTGCCAGCAGTGACTCATGGGCGGACCCGGGGTACTACGAGCAGTACTTC.

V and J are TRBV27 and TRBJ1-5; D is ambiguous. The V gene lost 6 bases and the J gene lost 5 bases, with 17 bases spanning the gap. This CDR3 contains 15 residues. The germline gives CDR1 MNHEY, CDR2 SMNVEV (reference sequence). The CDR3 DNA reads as TGTGCCAGCAGGCCCTACAGTTTGGGAGATCAGCCCCAGCATTTT. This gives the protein CASRPYSLGDQPQHF.

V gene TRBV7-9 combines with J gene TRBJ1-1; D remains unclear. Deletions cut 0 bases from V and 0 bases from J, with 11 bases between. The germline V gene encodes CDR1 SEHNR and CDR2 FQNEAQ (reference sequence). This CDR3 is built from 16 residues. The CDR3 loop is CASSLAEWPMNTEAFF. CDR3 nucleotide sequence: TGTGCCAGCAGCTTAGCGGAGTGGCCGATGAACACTGAAGCTTTCTTT.

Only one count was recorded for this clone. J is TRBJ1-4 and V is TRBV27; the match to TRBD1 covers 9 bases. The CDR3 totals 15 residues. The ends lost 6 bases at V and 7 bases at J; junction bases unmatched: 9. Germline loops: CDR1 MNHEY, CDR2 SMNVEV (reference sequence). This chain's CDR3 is CASRLQGAGVEKLFF. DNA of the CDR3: TGTGCCAGCAGATTACAGGGGGCTGGTGTTGAAAAACTGTTTTTT.

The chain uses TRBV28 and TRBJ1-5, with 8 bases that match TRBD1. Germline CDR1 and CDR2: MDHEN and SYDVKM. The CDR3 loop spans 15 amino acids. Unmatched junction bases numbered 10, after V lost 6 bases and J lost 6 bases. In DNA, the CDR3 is TGTGCCAGCAGCGGGACAGGTCTCGTGACTCAGCCCCAGCATTTT. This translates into CASSGTGLVTQPQHF.

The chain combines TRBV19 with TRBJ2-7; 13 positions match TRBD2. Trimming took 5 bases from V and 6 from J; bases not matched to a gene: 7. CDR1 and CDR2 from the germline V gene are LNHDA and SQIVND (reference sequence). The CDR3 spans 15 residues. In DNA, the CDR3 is TGTGCCAGTAGTGAGCAGACTAGCGGGAGGACCGAGCAGTACTTC. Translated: CASSEQTSGRTEQYF.